The next 8 T cell receptor beta chains were all read from a single sample in a study of cytomegalovirus exposure and HLA in healthy donors. Researchers ran the PCR with 60 Vbeta and 13 Jbeta primers. Measured with immunoSEQ multiplex PCR; TCRdb has only the in-frame clones, and not every one. The table has approximately 100,000 clones, approximately 80% seen once; the top ten hold around 1.5%. What was sequenced was PBMCs. All receptors come from a woman aged 40 to 55 in good health and CMV-seronegative.

This clone came up once. This rearrangement joins TRBV5-1 to TRBJ1-2; no definite D call. From germline, CDR1 is SGHRS and CDR2 YFSETQ. CDR3 length: 14 residues. V shed 0 bases and J shed 6 bases, with 12 bases lying between them. DNA of the CDR3: TGCGCCAGCAGCTTGGATCAGGCGGGTAATGGCTACACCTTC. Its protein is CASSLDQAGNGYTF.

The table lists this clone with a few counts. CDR3 DNA: TGTGCCAGCAGTTTTTCCCACGGGAGAATACAGTACTTC. Protein product: CASSFSHGRIQYF. The J gene is TRBJ2-7, the V gene TRBV27, with D possibly being TRBD2 (6 bases). CDR3 size: 13 residues. Germline V gene sequence: CDR1 MNHEY, CDR2 SMNVEV (reference sequence). V was shortened by 3 bases and J by 10 bases, with 16 bases between the two germline ends.

The chain combines TRBV7-2 with TRBJ1-5; 9 bases map to TRBD1. The CDR3 runs to 14 residues. Losses at the gene ends were 6 bases for V and 7 bases for J; bases not matched to a gene: 7. CDR1 and CDR2 from the germline V gene are SGHTA and FQGNSA. DNA of the CDR3: TGTGCCAGCAGAGTACAGGGGGCGGCGCAGCCCCAGCATTTT. Residues: CASRVQGAAQPQHF.

This chain links TRBV5-6 with TRBJ2-1, with D possibly matching TRBD1 (7 bases). V lost 0 bases and J 8 bases, leaving 15 bases between the germline ends. Germline loops: CDR1 SGHDT, CDR2 YYEEEE. There are 15 residues in the CDR3. CDR3 bases: TGTGCCAGCAGCTTGGGGACAGGAGGGGTCGATGAGCAGTTCTTC. It translates to CASSLGTGGVDEQFF.

The genes are TRBV13 and TRBJ2-5, with 9 positions matching TRBD2. Judging by the DNA end, TRBJ2-7 fits better; the J call may be wrong. CDR1 is PRHDT, CDR2 FYEKMQ, per germline (reference sequence). CDR3 length equals 16 residues. CDR3 bases: TGTGCCAGCAGCTCGACTAGCGGAGAAAGCTCCTACGAGCAGTACTTC. Its protein product is CASSSTSGESSYEQYF.

This chain uses TRBV4-3 with TRBJ1-5, with 8 bases aligning to TRBD1. Per the germline V gene, CDR1 is LGHNA and CDR2 is YSLEER. V trimming: 4 bases; J trimming: 3 bases; junction bases outside the gene matches: 5. This CDR3 spans 15 amino acids. The chain's CDR3 is CASSPTTGANQPQHF. In nucleotides, the CDR3 is TGCGCCAGCAGCCCCACGACAGGGGCCAATCAGCCCCAGCATTTT.

The DNA of the CDR3 is TGCGCCAGCTGTCCCGGGACAGGGGGCGGCGGGGAGCTGTTTTTT. Translating it yields CASCPGTGGGGELFF. The rearrangement uses TRBV5-1 and TRBJ2-2; 12 positions agree with TRBD1. Germline CDR1 SGHRS, CDR2 YFSETQ. This CDR3 region has 15 residues. After removal of 7 bases from V and 7 bases from J, the junction contained 8 bases not matched to a gene.

The chain employs TRBV7-3 and TRBJ2-1, with 12 bases that match TRBD2. V gave up 5 bases and J gave up 6 bases; unmatched junction bases: 8. The CDR3 covers 16 residues. CDR1 and CDR2 (germline): SGHTA, FQGTGA. CDR3 DNA: TGTGCCAGCAGCCCCAGAGGACTAGCGGGATCCAATGAGCAGTTCTTC. It yields the protein CASSPRGLAGSNEQFF.